The clone carrying this T cell receptor beta chain is a singleton in its sample. As yet, its antigen is unknown. This sample stems from a study of siplizumab effects on memory and regulatory T cells. Study outcomes and limitations: The naive T cell population seemed more diverse than memory cells and seemed a major contributor to the alloresponse. Relative to controls at around 25%, mappable alloreactive CD4+ clones exhibited a mean Treg-derived proportion of less than 70% with siplizumab.

It was 85,000 to 100,000 TCR templates that were assayed per sample. Sequencing used immunoSEQ multiplex PCR; TCRdb keeps in-frame clones, though not all of them. The sample contains 85,000 to 130,000 clones, approximately 90% of which appear only once. Sequenced: Tregs sorted from blood. The sequence derives from a human donor in good health.

CDR3 DNA: TGTGCCTGGAGTTGGACAAGCAGCACAGATACGCAGTATTTT. This sequence encodes CAWSWTSSTDTQYF. The V and J genes are TRBV30 and TRBJ2-3; weak D call: TRBD1 (5 bases). The CDR3 totals 14 residues. Trimming shortened V by 2 bases and J by 0 bases, and 9 bases separated the two germline ends. CDR1 and CDR2 from the germline V gene are GTSNPN and SVGIG (reference sequence).